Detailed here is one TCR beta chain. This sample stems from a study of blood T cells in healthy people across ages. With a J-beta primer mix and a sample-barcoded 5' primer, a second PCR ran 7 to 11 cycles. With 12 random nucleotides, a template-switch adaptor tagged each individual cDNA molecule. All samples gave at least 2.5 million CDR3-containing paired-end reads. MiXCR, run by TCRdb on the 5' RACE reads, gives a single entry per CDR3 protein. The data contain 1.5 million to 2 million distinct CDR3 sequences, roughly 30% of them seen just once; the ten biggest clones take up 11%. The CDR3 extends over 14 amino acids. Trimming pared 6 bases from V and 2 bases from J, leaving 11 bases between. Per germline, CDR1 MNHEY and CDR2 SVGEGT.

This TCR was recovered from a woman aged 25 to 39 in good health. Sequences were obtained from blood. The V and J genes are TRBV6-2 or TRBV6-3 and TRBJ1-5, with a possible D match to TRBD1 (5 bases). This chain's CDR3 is CASRSTVGNQPQHF. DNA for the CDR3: TGTGCCAGCAGATCGACAGTTGGCAATCAGCCCCAGCATTTT.